These 21 T cell receptor beta chains share one sample of origin, sequenced in a study of blood T cell repertoires in COVID-19. Assay used: immunoSEQ multiplex PCR; TCRdb lists only in-frame clones, some missing. The data hold approximately 83,000 clones, with 70% to 90% observed a single time. The sequenced material came from peripheral blood. All receptors come from a man in his sixties or seventies with acute or convalescent COVID-19.

This chain connects TRBV9 to TRBJ1-2; D remains unclear. Trimming pared 4 bases from V and 2 bases from J, leaving 18 bases between. The CDR3 is 16 amino acids. Germline values: CDR1 SGDLS, CDR2 YYNGEE. The CDR3 is CASSPNAREINYGYTF. Here the CDR3 DNA reads TGTGCCAGCAGCCCGAATGCCCGAGAGATAAACTATGGCTACACCTTC.

V is TRBV28 and J is TRBJ1-1; 7 bases match TRBD1. Germline V lookup: CDR1 MDHEN, CDR2 SYDVKM. CDR3 length: 14 residues. V shed 7 bases and J 4 bases; nucleotides not matched to a gene: 9. Here the CDR3 DNA reads TGTGCCAGCAAAGGGACCGACAGGGTCACTGAAGCTTTCTTT. Protein: CASKGTDRVTEAFF.

The chain combines TRBV3-1 (or the pseudogene TRBV3-2) with TRBJ2-1; the D is unclear. The CDR3 has 11 residues. V lost 4 bases, J lost 5 bases, and 3 bases lay in between. Germline CDR1 reads LGHDT; CDR2 reads YNNKEL (reference sequence). The CDR3 loop reads CASSLNNEQFF. The DNA for the CDR3 is TGTGCCAGCAGCCTCAACAATGAGCAGTTCTTC.

The chain joins TRBV2 to TRBJ2-5, with D possibly TRBD2 on 6 matching bases. CDR1 is SNHLY, CDR2 FYNNEI, per germline. Trimming left V 8 bases short and J 7 bases short, with 20 bases between. This CDR3 has 14 amino acids. For the CDR3, the DNA is TGTGCCAGCGTCGGGACTCTTTCAACCGGGACCCAGTACTTC. Its protein is CASVGTLSTGTQYF.

The count of this clone is one. The chain has TRBV5-1 and TRBJ1-4; 7 nucleotides agree with TRBD1. This CDR3 contains 16 residues. Germline V gene data show CDR1 as SGHRS and CDR2 as YFSETQ. Germline trimming cut 4 bases from V and 4 bases from J; bases unmatched to any gene: 10. The CDR3 region is CASSRGGADYNEKLFF. The CDR3 DNA reads TGCGCCAGCAGCCGAGGGGGCGCGGATTATAATGAAAAACTGTTTTTT.

The J gene is TRBJ1-1, the V gene TRBV28; no definite D call. CDR3 length: 12 amino acids. In germline, CDR1 is MDHEN, CDR2 SYDVKM. V lost 3 bases, J lost 10 bases, and 12 bases lay in between. The CDR3 coding sequence is TGTGCCAGCAGTTTTGATGCCGGAGGAGCTTTCTTT. Residues: CASSFDAGGAFF. The full variable domain, its missing parts supplied by reference TRBV28 and TRBJ1-1, is DVKVTQSSRYLVKRTGEKVFLECVQDMDHENMFWYRQDPGLGLRLIYFSYDVKMKEKGDIPEGYSVSREKKERFSLILESASTNQTSMYLCASSFDAGGAFFGQGTRLTVV.

V and J are TRBV5-8 and TRBJ1-2; TRBD1 might be the D (5 bases). This CDR3 region has 13 residues. Germline V CDR1 and CDR2: SGHTS, YDEGEE. V was clipped by 4 bases and J by 4 bases, with 11 bases between them. This CDR3 is CASSRGSAYGYTF. The DNA of the CDR3 is TGTGCCAGCAGCCGGGGGAGCGCCTATGGCTACACCTTC.

The rearrangement links TRBV5-1 to TRBJ2-6; TRBD1 matches 7 bases. Germline trimming cut 7 bases from V and 1 base from J; bases unmatched to any gene: 5. The CDR3 length is 15 residues. Germline CDR1 is SGHRS and CDR2 is YFSETQ. The CDR3 loop is CASHPTGSGANVLTF. The CDR3 DNA reads as TGCGCCAGCCACCCGACAGGGTCTGGGGCCAACGTCCTGACTTTC.

The chain uses TRBV7-8 and TRBJ1-5; tentative D call: TRBD1 (6 bases). Germline V gives CDR1 SGHVS, CDR2 FQNEAQ. The V and J ends lost 5 bases and 3 bases respectively, with 11 bases between them. This CDR3 has 14 amino acids. The CDR3 spells CASSPDSLNQPQHF. The CDR3 DNA follows: TGTGCCAGCAGCCCGGACAGCCTCAATCAGCCCCAGCATTTT.

This chain joins TRBV3-1 (or the pseudogene TRBV3-2) and TRBJ1-1; TRBD1 aligns across 8 bases. The germline CDR1 and CDR2 sequences are LGHDT and YNNKEL (reference sequence). CDR3 size: 15 residues. The V and J ends lost 3 bases and 1 base, in that order; junction bases with no gene match: 4. CDR3 sequence (DNA): TGTGCCAGCAGCCAGACCGGGACAGGGAACACTGAAGCTTTCTTT. This translates into CASSQTGTGNTEAFF.

The chain has TRBV5-5 and TRBJ2-1; 11 nucleotides line up with TRBD2. Germline trimming cut 6 bases from V and 8 bases from J; bases unmatched to any gene: 10. The germline gives CDR1 SGHKS, CDR2 YYEKEE (reference sequence). CDR3 length: 15 residues. Here the CDR3 reads CASIVAGGPGYEQFF. The CDR3 DNA reads as TGTGCCAGCATTGTAGCGGGGGGGCCAGGGTATGAGCAGTTCTTC.

The CDR3 DNA is TGCACCAGCAGCTTCCCGACTAGCGGGGGGGCCGACTACGAGCAGTACTTC. This codes for CTSSFPTSGGADYEQYF. The chain couples TRBV1 to TRBJ2-7; TRBD2 is the table's D call and was not checked against the DNA. TRBV1 counts as a pseudogene. The CDR3 contains 17 residues.

CDR3 nucleotides: TGCAGTGCTAGTAGCGGTAACTATGGCTACACCTTC. Translated: CSASSGNYGYTF. V is TRBV20-1 and J is TRBJ1-2; no definite D call. This CDR3 has 12 amino acids. V gave up 3 bases and J gave up 1 base, with 6 bases separating them. The germline V gene has CDR1 DFQATT and CDR2 SNEGSKA (reference sequence).

A single count supports this clone. This chain uses TRBV29-1 with TRBJ2-7, with 11 nucleotides matching TRBD2. V lost 4 bases, J lost 7 bases, and 0 bases stayed unmatched. The CDR3 runs 11 residues. Per the germline V gene, CDR1 is SQVTM and CDR2 is ANQGSEA. The CDR3 DNA reads TGCAGCGTTGGGACTAGCGGGGAGCAGTACTTC. Translating it yields CSVGTSGEQYF.

This clone was counted only a few times. The J gene is TRBJ2-1, the V gene TRBV12-2; TRBD2, the D gene given by the table, was not confirmed from the DNA. TRBV12-2 is recorded as a pseudogene. This CDR3 contains 16 residues. The chain's CDR3 is CASRSFSGRIGNEQFF. The DNA of the CDR3 is TGTGCAAGTCGCTCGTTTAGCGGGAGGATAGGGAATGAGCAGTTCTTC.

There are a few counts of this clone. The genes are TRBV7-9 and TRBJ2-7, with 7 bases identical to TRBD2. With 2 bases clipped from V and 5 bases from J, the junction kept 9 bases outside the gene matches. CDR1 is SEHNR and CDR2 is FQNEAQ in the germline V gene (reference sequence). CDR3 length equals 15 residues. The DNA of the CDR3 is TGTGCCAGCAGCTTATATCCAGCGGGGCGGAACGAGCAGTACTTC. Translation: CASSLYPAGRNEQYF.

This clone was observed once. The genes are TRBV6-1 and TRBJ1-5, with TRBD1 as a possible D gene (5 bases). Trimming took 4 bases from V and 5 from J, leaving 18 bases between them. This CDR3 comprises 16 residues. Germline V gene data show CDR1 as MNHNS and CDR2 as SASEGT. CDR3 bases: TGTGCCAGCAGTGCCCTCGGGGGTTTGGGCGATCAGCCCCAGCATTTT. This translates into CASSALGGLGDQPQHF.

The rearrangement joins TRBV27 to TRBJ2-2, with TRBD2 matching over 11 bases. With V trimmed by 5 bases and J by 3 bases, 5 bases remained unmatched. The V gene's germline CDR1 is MNHEY and CDR2 SMNVEV (reference sequence). The CDR3 contains 16 residues. CDR3: CASSRTSGSYTGELFF. The CDR3 nucleotides are TGTGCCAGCAGTCGAACTAGCGGGAGTTACACCGGGGAGCTGTTTTTT.

This chain joins TRBV3-1 (or the pseudogene TRBV3-2) and TRBJ2-1, with D tentatively TRBD1 (6 bases). Germline CDR1 and CDR2: LGHDT and YNNKEL (reference sequence). Trimming took 0 bases from V and 7 from J, leaving 13 bases between them. The CDR3 is 15 amino acids. The CDR3 spells CASSQDTVGANEQFF. The CDR3 coding sequence is TGTGCCAGCAGCCAAGATACTGTGGGGGCTAATGAGCAGTTCTTC.

This chain connects TRBV7-9 to TRBJ2-1, with D uncertain. Per the germline V gene, CDR1 is SEHNR and CDR2 is FQNEAQ (reference sequence). This CDR3 region has 14 residues. V was cut by 3 bases and J by 1 base, with 7 bases left in between. The CDR3 DNA reads TGTGCCAGCAGCTTGGGCAGATCCTACAATGAGCAGTTCTTC. Translation gives CASSLGRSYNEQFF.

The V and J genes are TRBV19 and TRBJ1-2; D is perhaps TRBD1 (6 bases). Per the germline V gene, CDR1 is LNHDA and CDR2 is SQIVND (reference sequence). Trimming cost V 5 bases and J 4 bases, with 17 bases left between them. The CDR3 covers 15 residues. The CDR3: CASSSDIQGFYGYTF. DNA for the CDR3: TGTGCCAGTAGTTCGGATATACAGGGATTCTATGGCTACACCTTC.